This T cell receptor beta chain was identified in a study of shared clonotypes between healthy human individuals. This CDR3 region has 16 residues. Germline loops: CDR1 SGDLS, CDR2 YYNGEE. V lost 0 bases, J lost 4 bases, and 13 bases lay in between. Libraries were prepared by immunoSEQ multiplex PCR; TCRdb keeps only in-frame clonotypes and omits some of them. Of about 980,000 clones in the sample, about 80% were seen once. This clone was counted many times. Negatively enriched CD4+ T cells were divided by CD45RA into naive and memory. The source is a man between 18 and 35 years old in good health. The J gene is TRBJ2-2, the V gene TRBV9, with D possibly matching TRBD2 (6 bases). Sequenced input: memory CD4+ T cells sorted from blood. The subset denotes: CD45RA-negative fraction. CDR3 sequence reads: CASSVGAGRGTGELFF. CDR3 DNA sequence: TGTGCCAGCAGCGTAGGGGCGGGACGGGGCACCGGGGAGCTGTTTTTT.